This TCR beta chain was retrieved from a study of PD-L1 blockade in urothelial cancer. Overall study: Investigators checked blood 3 weeks (second dose) and 6 weeks after treatment start. Findings and caveats of the study: Patients with below-median pretreatment blood clonality survived longer. Enhanced expansion of tumor-associated blood clones at 3 weeks characterized durable-benefit patients.

TCRdb's table, derived via immunoSEQ multiplex PCR, lists solely in-frame clones and lacks some. This sample carries roughly 130,000 clones, approximately 84% of them seen once, and the ten largest clones take roughly 3.5%. Germline CDR1 and CDR2: SGHRS and YFSETQ. The length of the CDR3 is 16 residues. After removal of 2 bases from V and 1 base from J, the junction contained 1 base not matched to a gene. As for time point: pretreatment peripheral blood. With regard to this clone: Its cognate antigen is unknown.

The source is a man over 45 with urothelial cancer. The source material was PBMCs, sampled around atezolizumab (anti-PD-L1) treatment. The rearrangement links TRBV5-1 to TRBJ1-6; 9 bases line up with TRBD1. CDR3 protein: CASSFGTGSYNSPLHF. The CDR3 coding sequence is TGCGCCAGCAGCTTTGGGACAGGGTCCTATAATTCACCCCTCCACTTT.